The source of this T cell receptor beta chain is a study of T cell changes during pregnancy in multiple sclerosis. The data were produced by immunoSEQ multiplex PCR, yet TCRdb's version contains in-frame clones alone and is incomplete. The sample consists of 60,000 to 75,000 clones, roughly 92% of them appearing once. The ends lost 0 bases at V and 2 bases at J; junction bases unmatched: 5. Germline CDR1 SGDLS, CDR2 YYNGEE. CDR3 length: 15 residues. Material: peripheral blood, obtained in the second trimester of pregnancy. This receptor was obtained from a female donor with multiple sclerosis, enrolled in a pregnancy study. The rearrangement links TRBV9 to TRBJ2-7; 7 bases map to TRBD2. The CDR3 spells CASSVDALATYEQYF. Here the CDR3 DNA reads TGTGCCAGCAGCGTAGACGCACTAGCGACCTACGAGCAGTACTTC.